This T cell receptor beta chain is from a study of blood T cells in healthy people across ages. The overall study: Capture by template switching was about one barcoded beta molecule per two T cells.

Primers used in a second PCR of about 6 to 11 cycles were a sample-barcoded 5' primer and a J-beta primer mix. Every cDNA was tagged by a template-switch adaptor with 12 random nucleotides. TCRdb reprocessed the 5' RACE reads via MiXCR and lists one record per CDR3 protein. The sample has approximately 880,000 distinct CDR3 sequences, 45% to 50% seen once; the top ten hold under 15%. The germline CDR1 and CDR2 sequences are MNHEY and SVGEGT. The germline V and J ends were trimmed by 3 bases and 6 bases, with 8 bases remaining between them. The CDR3 covers 12 residues. The chain has TRBV6-2 or TRBV6-3 and TRBJ1-2; the D is unclear. Sequenced sample: blood. The sequence derives from a man aged 30 to 39 in good health. The DNA for the CDR3 is TGTGCCAGCAGTTATCCCCGTGATGGCTACACCTTC. Its translation is CASSYPRDGYTF.